Given below is one T cell receptor beta chain in context. The antigen remains undetermined. This entry is derived from a study of STAT5B mutations in CD4+ large granular lymphocyte leukemia. Notes on the study in general: No patients shared main leukemic clonotypes, though 25% to 30% appeared at low frequency elsewhere.

CDR1 is SGHDT, CDR2 YYEEEE, per germline. The CDR3 extends over 17 amino acids. The V end was cut by 6 bases, the J end by 1 base, with 20 bases between. TCRdb's table, derived via immunoSEQ multiplex PCR, lists solely in-frame clones and lacks some. The sample has 20,000 to 25,000 clones; just under 75% are singletons. Sequencing was performed on CD4+ T cells from blood buffy coats. The clonotype was recovered from a human donor in good health. The V gene is TRBV5-6, the J gene TRBJ2-1; the D call may be TRBD1 or TRBD2 (5 bases each). The DNA of the CDR3 is TGTGCCAGCAATAAGGTCGGGGCAGAGGGGTCCTACAATGAGCAGTTCTTC. Translating gives CASNKVGAEGSYNEQFF.